The clone carrying this TCR beta chain was detected ten times or more. No antigen is known for it. No progression to ophthalmopathy during 18 months of follow-up defined stable disease. The source material, RNA transcripts, was used to amplify TCR beta CDR3 regions. In the first-round RT-PCR of the TCR CDR3, the HTBI primer set was used. In TCRdb, the multiplex PCR reads were re-called with MiXCR into one record per CDR3 protein. The sample has around 720,000 distinct CDR3 sequences; over 35% are singletons. The V end lost 5 bases, the J end lost 5 bases, and 12 bases lay between the germline ends. The length of the CDR3 is 13 residues. Germline CDR1 and CDR2: LNHDA and SQIVND (reference sequence). The sample comes from a study of T cells in Graves' hyperthyroidism and ophthalmopathy. Turning to the study itself: Peripheral blood draws took place at initial diagnosis, ahead of any treatment. Study conclusions and caveats: Blood also contained most expanded thyroid clonotypes above 0.001.

The TCR originated in a woman aged 40 to 50 with Graves' hyperthyroidism. Material: blood. V is TRBV19 and J is TRBJ1-1; unclear D gene. CDR3 sequence (DNA): TGTGCCAGTAGTCCCGCGCCTCTAACTGAAGCTTTCTTT. Residues: CASSPAPLTEAFF.